A selection of T cell receptor beta chains follows, all from one sample in a study of T cells after yellow fever vaccination. TCRdb passed the 5' RACE reads through MiXCR, listing each CDR3 protein once. Of a few thousand distinct CDR3 sequences listed, roughly 7.5% are singletons. The sequencing used PBMCs, either bulk or a sorted T-cell subset (CD4+, CD8+, memory, or dextramer-sorted; not recorded which), collected 15 days after the yellow fever booster vaccination. The receptor source for this set is a man aged 25-45 years who received the YFV17D yellow fever vaccine. Both conserved end residues are part of each CDR3. The order of the fields is V gene, J gene, D gene, clone size, CDR3 DNA, CDR3 protein. A D gene is named only where the DNA matches it firmly. The size field is filled for only some rows; it gives once, few, many or a size class.

V: TRBV20-1
J: TRBJ1-2
D: NA
size: medium-sized
DNA: TGCAGTGCTCCGAAGGGGACCGGAGTAGGAGGCTACACCTTC
CDR3: CSAPKGTGVGGYTF

V: TRBV7-8
J: TRBJ2-3
D: NA
size: medium-sized
DNA: TGTGCCAGCAGCTTAGCCCGAGATACGCAGTATTTT
CDR3: CASSLARDTQYF

V: TRBV5-1
J: TRBJ2-3
D: NA
size: medium-sized
DNA: TGCGCCAGCAGCACCACAGGGACTAGCACAGATACGCAGTATTTT
CDR3: CASSTTGTSTDTQYF

V: TRBV7-2
J: TRBJ2-7
D: TRBD1
size: NA
DNA: TGTGCCAGCAGGATGTCCGGGACAGACTACGAGCAGTACTTC
CDR3: CASRMSGTDYEQYF

V: TRBV20-1
J: TRBJ2-3
D: NA
size: medium-sized
DNA: TGCAGTGCTCTACGGCAGGGGAATACGCAGTATTTT
CDR3: CSALRQGNTQYF

V: TRBV2
J: TRBJ2-1
D: NA
size: many
DNA: TGTGCCAGCAGATACAACGCGGCTTACAATGAGCAGTTCTTC
CDR3: CASRYNAAYNEQFF

V: TRBV5-6
J: TRBJ2-3
D: NA
size: medium-sized
DNA: TGTGCCAGCAGCTTGACGGTAGCGCCCACAGATACGCAGTATTTT
CDR3: CASSLTVAPTDTQYF

V: TRBV10-3
J: TRBJ2-1
D: NA
size: medium-sized
DNA: TGTGCCATCAGATCCCTCGGGACGCAGTACAATGAGCAGTTCTTC
CDR3: CAIRSLGTQYNEQFF

V: TRBV6-1
J: TRBJ2-6
D: NA
size: medium-sized
DNA: TGTGCCAGCAGTGAAGCTCTAGGGGGGACTGGGGCCAACGTCCTGACTTTC
CDR3: CASSEALGGTGANVLTF

V: TRBV24-1
J: TRBJ2-1
D: NA
size: medium-sized
DNA: TGTGCCACCAGTGATCCGGGTCCCCATGAGCAGTTCTTC
CDR3: CATSDPGPHEQFF

V: TRBV5-5
J: TRBJ2-3
D: NA
size: medium-sized
DNA: TGTGCCAGCAGCTTGGTTTCAGCCAGCACAGATACGCAGTATTTT
CDR3: CASSLVSASTDTQYF

V: TRBV7-2
J: TRBJ1-2
D: NA
size: few
DNA: TGTGCCAGCAGCCTAACCCGAGGCTTTAACTATGGCTACACCTTC
CDR3: CASSLTRGFNYGYTF

V: TRBV20-1
J: TRBJ1-2
D: NA
size: many
DNA: TGCAGTGCCGAGAAGGGCGGTTATGGCTACACCTTC
CDR3: CSAEKGGYGYTF

V: TRBV5-8
J: TRBJ2-5
D: NA
size: medium-sized
DNA: TGTGCCAGCAGCTTAACTACCCTACTGTACTTC
CDR3: CASSLTTLLYF

V: TRBV6-2/TRBV6-3
J: TRBJ1-2
D: NA
size: medium-sized
DNA: TGTGCCAGCAGTTATTTCGGCGGGGGCTACACCTTC
CDR3: CASSYFGGGYTF

V: TRBV3-1
J: TRBJ2-7
D: NA
size: NA
DNA: TGTGCCAGCACCCAAGGGGTCCCTTCCGAGCAGTACTTC
CDR3: CASTQGVPSEQYF

V: TRBV20-1
J: TRBJ1-1
D: NA
size: medium-sized
DNA: TGCAGTGCTAGTGGGCCCGGGGATCCGGGGGCTTACACTGAAGCTTTCTTT
CDR3: CSASGPGDPGAYTEAFF